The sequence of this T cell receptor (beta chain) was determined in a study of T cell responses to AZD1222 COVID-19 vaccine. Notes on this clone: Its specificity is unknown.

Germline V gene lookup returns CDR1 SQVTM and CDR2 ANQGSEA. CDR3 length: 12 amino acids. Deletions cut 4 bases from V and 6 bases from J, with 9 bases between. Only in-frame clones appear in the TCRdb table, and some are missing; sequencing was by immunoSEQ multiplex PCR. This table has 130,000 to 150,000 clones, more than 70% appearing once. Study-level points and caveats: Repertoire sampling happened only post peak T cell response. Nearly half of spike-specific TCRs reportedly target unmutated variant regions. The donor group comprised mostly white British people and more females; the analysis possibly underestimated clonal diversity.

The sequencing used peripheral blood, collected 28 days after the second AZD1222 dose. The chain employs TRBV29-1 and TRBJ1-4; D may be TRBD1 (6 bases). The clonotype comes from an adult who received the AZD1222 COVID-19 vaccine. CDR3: CSVGRTDEKLFF. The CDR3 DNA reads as TGCAGCGTTGGCCGGACAGATGAAAAACTGTTTTTT.